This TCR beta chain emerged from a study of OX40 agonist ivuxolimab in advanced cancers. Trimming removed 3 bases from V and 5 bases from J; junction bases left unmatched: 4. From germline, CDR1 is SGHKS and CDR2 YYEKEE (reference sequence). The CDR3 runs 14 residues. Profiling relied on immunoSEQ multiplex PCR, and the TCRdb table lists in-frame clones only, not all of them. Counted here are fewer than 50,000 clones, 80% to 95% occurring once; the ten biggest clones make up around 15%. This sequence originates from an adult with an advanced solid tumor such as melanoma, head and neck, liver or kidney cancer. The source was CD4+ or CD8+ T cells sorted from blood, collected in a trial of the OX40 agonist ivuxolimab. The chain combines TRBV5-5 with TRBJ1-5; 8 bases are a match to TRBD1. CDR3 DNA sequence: TGTGCCAGCAGCTCGACAGGGGTGGATCAGCCCCAGCATTTT. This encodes CASSSTGVDQPQHF.